Listed here is a single TCR beta chain. This entry belongs to a study of beta chain features in type 1 diabetes. Looked up from germline, CDR1 is ENHRY and CDR2 is SYGVKD. The CDR3 covers 13 residues. V lost 5 bases and J lost 1, with 8 bases in between. Sequenced material consisted of expressed TCRB transcripts (all of the isolated RNA was reverse transcribed). Here immunoSEQ multiplex PCR was the method, and the copy in TCRdb shows in-frame clones only, minus some. The sample contains 160,000 or so clones, roughly 9% of which appear only once. This receptor was identified in a woman under 30 in good health. Sequenced: central memory CD4+ T cells from blood. V is TRBV10-3 and J is TRBJ1-1; maybe TRBD1 (6 bases). Written as DNA, the CDR3 is TGTGCCATCAGTAAGACAGGGAACACTGAAGCTTTCTTT. Amino acids: CAISKTGNTEAFF.